These 4 T cell receptor beta chains originate from one sample sequenced in a study of blood T cell repertoires in COVID-19. Sequencing used immunoSEQ multiplex PCR; TCRdb keeps in-frame clones, though not all of them. The repertoire has about 82,000 clones, about 89% of them found once; the top ten carry under 1.5%. Source material: PBMCs or T cells enriched from blood (not recorded which). Receptors were obtained from a woman aged 50 to 60 with acute COVID-19.

This chain links TRBV19 with TRBJ2-7, with 11 bases matching TRBD2. From germline, CDR1 is LNHDA and CDR2 SQIVND (reference sequence). The CDR3 consists of 13 residues. After removal of 9 bases from V and 7 bases from J, the junction contained 8 bases not matched to a gene. CDR3 residues: CASGTSGFLEQYF. DNA for the CDR3: TGTGCCAGCGGGACTAGCGGATTCCTGGAGCAGTACTTC.

The CDR3 coding sequence is TGCGCCAGCAGCTTGGAAGGGGGGCAGTACTTC. Translated, it gives CASSLEGGQYF. The chain couples TRBV5-1 to TRBJ2-7, with D possibly TRBD1 on 6 matching bases. The CDR3 is made up of 11 amino acids. Per germline, CDR1 SGHRS and CDR2 YFSETQ. V lost 0 bases and J lost 9, with 7 bases in between.

The rearrangement links TRBV5-6 to TRBJ1-1; D is uncertain. The CDR3 is 14 residues long. Per germline, CDR1 SGHDT and CDR2 YYEEEE. Trimming took off 0 bases at V and 1 base at J, with 7 bases between the two ends. This CDR3 reads CASSLEWRNTEAFF. The CDR3 nucleotides are TGTGCCAGCAGCTTGGAGTGGAGGAACACTGAAGCTTTCTTT.

This clone was seen a single time. The chain combines TRBV11-2 with TRBJ1-3; D is unclear. The CDR3 is 15 amino acids. V was cut by 7 bases and J by 0 bases, with 13 bases left in between. CDR1 and CDR2 from the germline V gene are SGHAT and FQNNGV. The chain's CDR3 is CASTPSTGSGNTIYF. CDR3 coding DNA: TGTGCCAGCACCCCATCGACGGGCTCTGGAAACACCATATATTTT.